This T cell receptor (beta chain) is from a study of spatial heterogeneity in lung cancer. About the research overall: The count of detected beta-chain sequences consistently exceeded that of alpha-chain sequences.

Regarding time point: sample taken at primary tumor resection. Donors were roughly 72 untreated early-stage non-small cell lung cancer patients. The input material, whole RNA from tumor, nontumor lung or frozen PBMC, was sequenced unsorted. Individual TCR cDNA molecules each bore their own unique molecular identifier. TCRdb redid the calling of the 5' RACE reads with MiXCR, one entry per CDR3 protein. The sample lists about 23,000 distinct CDR3 sequences; approximately 4.8% were seen once. This clonotype is medium-sized (0.01 to 0.1%) within its sample. This CDR3 comprises 17 residues. In germline, CDR1 is MNHEY, CDR2 SVGAGI. V gave up 2 bases and J gave up 4 bases, with 17 bases separating them.

V gene TRBV6-5 combines with J gene TRBJ2-2, with D possibly called TRBD1 or TRBD2 (5 bases each). This clonotype was sampled from a male donor with early-stage non-small cell lung cancer. Sequenced here: PBMCs, sampled at surgery. The CDR3 bases are TGTGCCAGCAGTTACCCGGGACCTACAAGGAGCACCGGGGAGCTGTTTTTT. It codes for CASSYPGPTRSTGELFF.